This TCR beta chain stems from a study of cytomegalovirus exposure and HLA in healthy donors. PCR used 60 Vbeta primers and 13 Jbeta primers. The assay was immunoSEQ multiplex PCR, and TCRdb's table has in-frame clones only and misses some. Among around 300,000 clones listed, around two thirds were seen once. About this clone itself: Its antigen is not identified. This CDR3 is also generated by other DNA sequences in the sample.

This CDR3 region has 15 residues. Looked up from germline, CDR1 is PRHDT and CDR2 is FYEKMQ (reference sequence). V was pared by 4 bases and J by 6 bases, with 4 bases of the junction left unmatched. Every donor was a healthy person donating bone marrow. Overall study results and limits: It is likely that the observed cluster of highly shared sequence variants was a sequencing artifact.

The rearrangement uses TRBV13 and TRBJ2-3, with 13 bases that match TRBD2. The clonotype was recovered from a female donor in good health and CMV-seronegative. Material: PBMCs. CDR3: CASSSGLAGADTQYF. In nucleotides, the CDR3 is TGTGCCAGCAGCTCAGGACTAGCGGGAGCGGATACGCAGTATTTT.